This is a list of T cell receptor beta chains from one sample in a study of neoadjuvant anti-PD-1 for oral cavity cancer. Clones were sequenced by immunoSEQ multiplex PCR, and TCRdb holds only the in-frame ones, with some missing. The sample gives more than 13,000 clones, about three quarters of which show up once; 2.8% is in the top ten. The starting material was PBMCs, obtained after nivolumab (anti-PD-1) treatment. The receptors originated from a person aged 40 to 85 with oral cavity squamous cell carcinoma. Both conserved end residues are part of each CDR3. The order of the fields is J gene, V gene, CDR3 protein.

j_gene: TRBJ2-1
v_gene: TRBV7-8
CDR3aa: CASSPADSPGEQFF

j_gene: TRBJ2-1
v_gene: TRBV12-5
CDR3aa: CASGTDYSYNEQFF

j_gene: TRBJ2-7
v_gene: TRBV5-6
CDR3aa: CASSSRQDNPYEQYF

j_gene: TRBJ2-7
v_gene: TRBV14
CDR3aa: CASSQEQGAYEQYF

j_gene: TRBJ2-7
v_gene: TRBV6-6
CDR3aa: CASSRTSGSFYEQYF

j_gene: TRBJ2-7
v_gene: TRBV6-6
CDR3aa: CASRESGVATEQYF

j_gene: TRBJ2-4
v_gene: TRBV5-1
CDR3aa: CASSASWGRGIQYF

j_gene: TRBJ1-5
v_gene: TRBV28
CDR3aa: CASSLAGYFHQPQHF

j_gene: TRBJ1-1
v_gene: TRBV28
CDR3aa: CASSNRVSGLTEAFF

j_gene: TRBJ2-3
v_gene: TRBV4-1
CDR3aa: CASSQGLAGEAQYF

j_gene: TRBJ2-1
v_gene: TRBV28
CDR3aa: CASSSPGTSARKRAYNEQFF

j_gene: TRBJ1-4
v_gene: TRBV28
CDR3aa: CASSLQGVNEKLFF

j_gene: TRBJ1-5
v_gene: TRBV27
CDR3aa: CASSADRVNQPQHF

j_gene: TRBJ2-5
v_gene: TRBV9
CDR3aa: CASSPRLVAGGETQYF

j_gene: TRBJ2-4
v_gene: TRBV4-1
CDR3aa: CASSPSLRDTKNIQYF

j_gene: TRBJ1-1
v_gene: TRBV5-6
CDR3aa: CASSPGVRYTEAFF

j_gene: TRBJ1-3
v_gene: TRBV10-3
CDR3aa: CAISPLWGFEGNTIYF

j_gene: TRBJ1-1
v_gene: TRBV27
CDR3aa: CASMSPGGEAFF